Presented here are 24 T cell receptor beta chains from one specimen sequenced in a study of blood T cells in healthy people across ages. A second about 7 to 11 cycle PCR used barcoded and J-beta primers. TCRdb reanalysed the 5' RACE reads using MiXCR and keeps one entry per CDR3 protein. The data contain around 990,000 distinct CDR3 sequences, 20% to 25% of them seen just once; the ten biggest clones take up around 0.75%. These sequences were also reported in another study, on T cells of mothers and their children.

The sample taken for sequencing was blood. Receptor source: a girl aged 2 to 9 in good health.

In DNA, the CDR3 is TGCGCCAGCAGCTTCGACCGGACTAGCGGCTACGAGCAGTACTTC. Translating gives CASSFDRTSGYEQYF. V and J are TRBV4-1 and TRBJ2-7, with 10 nucleotides matching TRBD2. The CDR3 runs 15 residues. Looked up from germline, CDR1 is MGHRA and CDR2 is YSYEKL. V dropped 5 bases and J dropped 3; count of bases not matched to a gene: 7.

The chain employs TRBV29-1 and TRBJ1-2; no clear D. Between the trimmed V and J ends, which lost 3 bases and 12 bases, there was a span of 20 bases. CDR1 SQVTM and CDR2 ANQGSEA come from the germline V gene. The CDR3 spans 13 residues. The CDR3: CSVDFLPAESHTF. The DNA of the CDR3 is TGCAGCGTTGATTTCCTGCCTGCCGAGAGCCACACCTTC.

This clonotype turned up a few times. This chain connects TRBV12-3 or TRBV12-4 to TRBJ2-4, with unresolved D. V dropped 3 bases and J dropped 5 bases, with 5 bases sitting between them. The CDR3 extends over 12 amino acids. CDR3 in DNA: TGTGCCAGCAGTTTTGCGGAAAACATTCAGTACTTC. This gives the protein CASSFAENIQYF.

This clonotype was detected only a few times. The DNA for the CDR3 is TGTGCCAGTAGTAGAGAACGGACCTTGGACGAGCAGTACTTC. Encoded protein: CASSRERTLDEQYF. The rearrangement joins TRBV19 to TRBJ2-7, with no clear D. Trimming took 4 bases from V and 5 from J, leaving 15 bases between them. Germline V gives CDR1 LNHDA, CDR2 SQIVND (reference sequence). This CDR3 contains 14 residues.

CDR3 sequence: CATSRDLGAGNEQFF. CDR3 sequence (DNA): TGTGCCACCAGCAGAGATTTGGGAGCCGGGAATGAGCAGTTCTTC. The chain uses TRBV15 and TRBJ2-5, with D perhaps matching TRBD2 (5 bases). The last part of the DNA fits TRBJ2-1 better; the J call may be wrong. The CDR3 runs 15 residues. Germline lookup yields CDR1 LNHNV and CDR2 YYDKDF (reference sequence).

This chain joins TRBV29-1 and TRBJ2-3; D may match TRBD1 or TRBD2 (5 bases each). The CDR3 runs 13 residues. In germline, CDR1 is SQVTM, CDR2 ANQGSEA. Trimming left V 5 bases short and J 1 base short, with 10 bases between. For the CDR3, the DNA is TGCAGCGTTATCCGGGGCGGCACAGATACGCAGTATTTT. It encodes CSVIRGGTDTQYF.

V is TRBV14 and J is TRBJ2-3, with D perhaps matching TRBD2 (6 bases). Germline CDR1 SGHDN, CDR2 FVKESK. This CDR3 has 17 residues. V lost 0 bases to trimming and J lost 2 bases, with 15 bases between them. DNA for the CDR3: TGTGCCAGCAGCCAAGATAATCGGGACTGGCCCACAGATACGCAGTATTTT. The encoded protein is CASSQDNRDWPTDTQYF.

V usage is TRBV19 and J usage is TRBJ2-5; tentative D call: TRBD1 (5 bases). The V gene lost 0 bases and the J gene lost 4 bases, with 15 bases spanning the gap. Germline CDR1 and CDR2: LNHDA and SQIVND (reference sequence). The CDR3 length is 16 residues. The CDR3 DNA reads TGTGCCAGTAGTATAGACGATGGACACACTGTAGAGACCCAGTACTTC. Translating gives CASSIDDGHTVETQYF. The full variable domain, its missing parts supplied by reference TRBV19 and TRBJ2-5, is DGGITQSPKYLFRKEGQNVTLSCEQNLNHDAMYWYRQDPGQGLRLIYYSQIVNDFQKGDIAEGYSVSREKKESFPLTVTSAQKNPTAFYLCASSIDDGHTVETQYFGPGTRLLVL.

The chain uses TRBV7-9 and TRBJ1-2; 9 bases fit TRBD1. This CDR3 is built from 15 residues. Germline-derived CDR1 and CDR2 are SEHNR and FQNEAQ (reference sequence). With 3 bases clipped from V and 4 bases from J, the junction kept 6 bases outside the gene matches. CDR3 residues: CASSLGTGNLYGYTF. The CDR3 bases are TGTGCCAGCAGCTTGGGGACAGGGAACCTCTATGGCTACACCTTC. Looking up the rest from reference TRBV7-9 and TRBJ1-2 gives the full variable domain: DTGVSQNPRHKITKRGQNVTFRCDPISEHNRLYWYRQTLGQGPEFLTYFQNEAQLEKSRLLSDRFSAERPKGSFSTLEIQRTEQGDSAMYLCASSLGTGNLYGYTFGSGTRLTVV.

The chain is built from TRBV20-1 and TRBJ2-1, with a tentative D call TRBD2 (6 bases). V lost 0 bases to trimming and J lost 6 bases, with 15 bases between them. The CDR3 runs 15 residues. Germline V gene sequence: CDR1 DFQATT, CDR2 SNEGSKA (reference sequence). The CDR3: CSARDVGTSSNEQFF. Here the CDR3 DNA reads TGCAGTGCTAGAGACGTCGGTACTAGCTCCAATGAGCAGTTCTTC.

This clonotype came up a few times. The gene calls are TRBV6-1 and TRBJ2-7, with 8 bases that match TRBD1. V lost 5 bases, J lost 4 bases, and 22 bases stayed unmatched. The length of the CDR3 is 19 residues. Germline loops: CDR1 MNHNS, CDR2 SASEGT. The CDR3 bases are TGTGCCAGCAGTCCCGACAGGGGAGGAACCTTTGGGGAAAGGTACGAGCAGTACTTC. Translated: CASSPDRGGTFGERYEQYF.

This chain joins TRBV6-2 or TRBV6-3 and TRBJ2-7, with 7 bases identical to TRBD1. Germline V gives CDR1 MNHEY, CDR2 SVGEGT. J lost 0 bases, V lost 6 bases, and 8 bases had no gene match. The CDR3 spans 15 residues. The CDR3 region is CASRKGQQSSYEQYF. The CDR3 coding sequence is TGTGCCAGCAGAAAGGGACAGCAGAGCTCCTACGAGCAGTACTTC.

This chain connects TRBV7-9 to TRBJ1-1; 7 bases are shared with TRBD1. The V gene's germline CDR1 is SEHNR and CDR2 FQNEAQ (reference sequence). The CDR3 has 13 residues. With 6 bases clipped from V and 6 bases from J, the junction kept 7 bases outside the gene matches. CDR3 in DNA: TGTGCCAGCAGTACCAATACAGGGGCTGAAGCTTTCTTT. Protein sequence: CASSTNTGAEAFF.

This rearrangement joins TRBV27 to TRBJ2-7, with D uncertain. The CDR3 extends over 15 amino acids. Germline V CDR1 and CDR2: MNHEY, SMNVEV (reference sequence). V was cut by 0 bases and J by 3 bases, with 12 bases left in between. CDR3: CASSLSGRTLYEQYF. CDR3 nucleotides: TGTGCCAGCAGTTTATCCGGTAGGACCCTCTACGAGCAGTACTTC.

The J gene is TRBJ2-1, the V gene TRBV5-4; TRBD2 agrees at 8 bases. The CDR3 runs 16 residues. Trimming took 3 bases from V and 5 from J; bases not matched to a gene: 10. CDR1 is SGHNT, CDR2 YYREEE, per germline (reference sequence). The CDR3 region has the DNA TGTGCCAGCAGCTCGGGAGGGGATAGCCCGAACAATGAGCAGTTCTTC. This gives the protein CASSSGGDSPNNEQFF.

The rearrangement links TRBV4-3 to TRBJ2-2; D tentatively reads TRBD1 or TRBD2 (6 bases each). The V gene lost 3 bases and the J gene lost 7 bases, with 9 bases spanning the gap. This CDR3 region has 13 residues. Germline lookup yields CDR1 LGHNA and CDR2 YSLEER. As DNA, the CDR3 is TGCGCCAGCAGCCAGGGGGGCCACGGGGAGCTGTTTTTT. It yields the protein CASSQGGHGELFF.

Here the CDR3 DNA reads TGTGCCATCAGTCAGACAGGGAAAGAGACCCAGTACTTC. This sequence encodes CAISQTGKETQYF. V and J are TRBV10-3 and TRBJ2-5; 7 nucleotides line up with TRBD1. V was pared by 5 bases and J by 3 bases, with 3 bases of the junction left unmatched. The CDR3 covers 13 residues. The germline V gene encodes CDR1 ENHRY and CDR2 SYGVKD.

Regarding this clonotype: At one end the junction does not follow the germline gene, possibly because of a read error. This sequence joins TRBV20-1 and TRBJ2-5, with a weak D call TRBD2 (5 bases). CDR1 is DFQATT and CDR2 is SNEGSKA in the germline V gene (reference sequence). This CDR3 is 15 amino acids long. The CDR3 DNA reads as TGCGGTGCTAGAGAACCCCCCGGACCTGCCGGGGAGCAGTACTTC. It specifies CGAREPPGPAGEQYF.

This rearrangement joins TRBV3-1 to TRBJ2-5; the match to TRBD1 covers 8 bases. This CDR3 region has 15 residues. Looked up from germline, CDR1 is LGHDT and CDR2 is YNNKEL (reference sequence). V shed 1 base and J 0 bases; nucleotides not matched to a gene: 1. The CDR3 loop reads CASSQAGGNQETQYF. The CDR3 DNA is TGTGCCAGCAGCCAAGCAGGGGGCAACCAAGAGACCCAGTACTTC.

The CDR3 loop reads CASSDWISGANVLTF. CDR3 bases: TGTGCCAGCAGTGACTGGATCTCTGGGGCCAACGTCCTGACTTTC. The chain uses TRBV6-2 or TRBV6-3 and TRBJ2-6; D is uncertain. The germline V and J ends were trimmed by 5 bases and 0 bases, with 8 bases remaining between them. This CDR3 region has 15 residues. Germline V gene sequence: CDR1 MNHEY, CDR2 SVGEGT.

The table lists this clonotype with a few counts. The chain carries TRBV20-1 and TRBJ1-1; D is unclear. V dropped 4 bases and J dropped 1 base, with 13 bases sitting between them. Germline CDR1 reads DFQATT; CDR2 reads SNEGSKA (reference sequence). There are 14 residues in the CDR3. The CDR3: CSAIKQTQNTEAFF. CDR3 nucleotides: TGCAGTGCTATTAAACAAACCCAGAACACTGAAGCTTTCTTT.

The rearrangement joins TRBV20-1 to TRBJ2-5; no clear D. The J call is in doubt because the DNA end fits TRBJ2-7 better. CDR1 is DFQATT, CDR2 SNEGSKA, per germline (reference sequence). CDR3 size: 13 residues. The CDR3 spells CSARGHLHYEQYF. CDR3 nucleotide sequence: TGCAGTGCTAGAGGTCACCTGCACTACGAGCAGTACTTC.

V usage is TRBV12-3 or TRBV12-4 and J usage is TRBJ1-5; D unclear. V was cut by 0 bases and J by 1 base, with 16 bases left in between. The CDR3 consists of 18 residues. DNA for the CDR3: TGTGCCAGCAGTTTAGCTCAAAAATACTGGTGGAGCAATCAGCCCCAGCATTTT. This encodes CASSLAQKYWWSNQPQHF.

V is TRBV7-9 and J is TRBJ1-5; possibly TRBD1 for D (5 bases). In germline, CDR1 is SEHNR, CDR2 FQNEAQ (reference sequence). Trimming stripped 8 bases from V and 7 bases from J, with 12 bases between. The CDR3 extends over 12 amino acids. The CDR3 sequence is CASGLGGQPQHF. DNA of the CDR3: TGTGCCAGCGGACTTGGGGGGCAGCCCCAGCATTTT. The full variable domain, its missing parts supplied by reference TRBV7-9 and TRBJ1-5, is DTGVSQNPRHKITKRGQNVTFRCDPISEHNRLYWYRQTLGQGPEFLTYFQNEAQLEKSRLLSDRFSAERPKGSFSTLEIQRTEQGDSAMYLCASGLGGQPQHFGDGTRLSIL.